Below, 9 T cell receptor beta chains from the same sample are listed, as sequenced in a study of cytomegalovirus exposure and HLA in healthy donors. PCR employed 60 Vbeta and 13 Jbeta primers. The assay was immunoSEQ multiplex PCR, and TCRdb's table has in-frame clones only and misses some. The data hold 150,000 to 200,000 clones, with 79% observed a single time. Sequenced input: PBMCs. All receptors derive from a woman between 45 and 60 years old in good health and CMV-seronegative.

V is TRBV6-5 and J is TRBJ2-5; 8 bases fit TRBD1. Germline V gene data show CDR1 as MNHEY and CDR2 as SVGAGI. The trim removed 6 bases at V and 0 bases at J, leaving 6 bases unmatched. The CDR3 is 15 amino acids. CDR3 DNA sequence: TGTGCCAGCAGCACAGACAGGGGCAACCAAGAGACCCAGTACTTC. Amino acid sequence: CASSTDRGNQETQYF.

As concerns this clone: The germline gene is not matched at one end of the junction; a read error may be the cause. J is TRBJ2-7 and V is TRBV7-9; 8 bases map to TRBD1. CDR1 and CDR2 from the germline V gene are SEHNR and FQNEAQ (reference sequence). The CDR3 runs 15 residues. CDR3 amino acids: CSSRPRTGSPYEQYF. Here the CDR3 DNA reads TGTTCCAGCAGACCCCGGACAGGGAGTCCCTACGAGCAGTACTTC. The variable domain in full, completed from reference TRBV7-9 and TRBJ2-7, reads DTGVSQNPRHKITKRGQNVTFRCDPISEHNRLYWYRQTLGQGPEFLTYFQNEAQLEKSRLLSDRFSAERPKGSFSTLEIQRTEQGDSAMYLCSSRPRTGSPYEQYFGPGTRLTVT.

The V and J genes are TRBV19 and TRBJ2-6, with a weak D call TRBD1 (5 bases). CDR3 length: 15 residues. The germline CDR1 and CDR2 sequences are LNHDA and SQIVND (reference sequence). V was shortened by 2 bases and J by 2 bases, with 7 bases between the two germline ends. In nucleotides, the CDR3 is TGTGCCAGTAGTATAAGGGGCACTGGGGCCAACGTCCTGACTTTC. Translating it yields CASSIRGTGANVLTF.

In DNA, the CDR3 is TGTGCCAGCAGGGCACAGGGCGGAGTGAACACTGAAGCTTTCTTT. This codes for CASRAQGGVNTEAFF. The chain employs TRBV2 and TRBJ1-1; the D gene is possibly TRBD1 (6 bases). The germline gives CDR1 SNHLY, CDR2 FYNNEI. The V end was cut by 6 bases, the J end by 0 bases, with 14 bases between. CDR3 size: 15 residues.

The V call is TRBV5-1, the J call TRBJ2-2; tentatively, D is TRBD1 (6 bases). The V end lost 4 bases, the J end lost 4 bases, and 14 bases lay between the germline ends. Germline V gene lookup returns CDR1 SGHRS and CDR2 YFSETQ. This CDR3 spans 15 amino acids. Written as DNA, the CDR3 is TGCGCCAGCAGCACCAACAGGGTTGGCACCGGGGAGCTGTTTTTT. Translated, it gives CASSTNRVGTGELFF.

The rearrangement links TRBV7-6 to TRBJ2-5, with 13 bases matching TRBD2. This CDR3 contains 14 residues. V dropped 5 bases and J dropped 5; count of bases not matched to a gene: 2. Per the germline V gene, CDR1 is SGHVS and CDR2 is FNYEAQ. The CDR3 reads CASSQTSGRETQYF. The DNA of the CDR3 is TGTGCCAGCAGCCAGACTAGCGGGAGGGAGACCCAGTACTTC. Supplemented by reference TRBV7-6 and TRBJ2-5, the full variable domain reads GAGVSQSPRYKVTKRGQDVALRCDPISGHVSLYWYRQALGQGPEFLTYFNYEAQQDKSGLPNDRFSAERPEGSISTLTIQRTEQRDSAMYRCASSQTSGRETQYFGPGTRLLVL.

The CDR3 spells CASSEGAGELFF. CDR3 in DNA: TGTGCCAGCAGTGAAGGAGCCGGGGAGCTGTTTTTT. V usage is TRBV6-1 and J usage is TRBJ2-2; D not certain. The V end was cut by 1 base, the J end by 6 bases, with 3 bases between. CDR1 is MNHNS and CDR2 is SASEGT in the germline V gene. The CDR3 covers 12 residues.

The chain employs TRBV5-1 and TRBJ1-1, with 8 bases that match TRBD1. Unmatched junction bases numbered 12, after V lost 6 bases and J lost 2 bases. CDR1 SGHRS and CDR2 YFSETQ come from the germline V gene. There are 16 residues in the CDR3. The CDR3 nucleotides are TGCGCCAGCAAGGGGGGGTACGGACAGGGAAACACTGAAGCTTTCTTT. Protein sequence: CASKGGYGQGNTEAFF.

This chain connects TRBV10-1 to TRBJ2-3; 9 bases agree with TRBD2. This CDR3 has 16 residues. In germline, CDR1 is WNHNN, CDR2 SYGVQD (reference sequence). V was pared by 5 bases and J by 0 bases, with 6 bases of the junction left unmatched. Written as DNA, the CDR3 is TGCGCCAGCAGTACACGGACTAGCGCTAGCACAGATACGCAGTATTTT. Translated: CASSTRTSASTDTQYF.